This paragraph reports one T cell receptor beta chain. This sample was included in a study of control samples from healthy donors and cancer patients. Assay: immunoSEQ multiplex PCR; the TCRdb copy retains only in-frame clones and omits some. The sample lists around 180,000 clones, around 88% occurring once. Sequences were obtained from blood. The clonotype originates from a woman aged 25-40 years in good health.

The CDR3 region is CASSVGLAGYDEQFF. The DNA of the CDR3 is TGTGCCAGCAGCGTAGGACTAGCGGGTTACGATGAGCAGTTCTTC. The chain combines TRBV9 with TRBJ2-1; 10 bases are shared with TRBD2. Germline V gene data show CDR1 as SGDLS and CDR2 as YYNGEE. CDR3 length equals 15 residues. Germline trimming cut 0 bases from V and 8 bases from J; bases unmatched to any gene: 5. Full variable domain (outside the CDR3, taken from reference TRBV9 and TRBJ2-1): DSGVTQTPKHLITATGQRVTLRCSPRSGDLSVYWYQQSLDQGLQFLIQYYNGEERAKGNILERFSAQQFPDLHSELNLSSLELGDSALYFCASSVGLAGYDEQFFGPGTRLTVL.